This T cell receptor beta chain appears in the sequencing data of a study of cytomegalovirus exposure and HLA in healthy donors. The study's findings and limits: Later analysis associated a missense DCLRE1C variant with TCR beta V- and J-gene trimming.

Concerning this clone: Its antigen is undetermined.

Trimming cost V 6 bases and J 8 bases, with 13 bases left between them. This CDR3 comprises 12 residues. Per the germline V gene, CDR1 is MNHEY and CDR2 is SVGAGI. Researchers ran the PCR with 60 Vbeta and 13 Jbeta primers. In the study's own analysis: Later, an analysis found some 80 million unique TCR beta chains, and some 10 million of these were shared. The data were produced by immunoSEQ multiplex PCR, yet TCRdb's version contains in-frame clones alone and is incomplete. V and J calls and clone size are copied from that table; D and trimming were computed from the DNA. This sample contains roughly 110,000 clones. Donors counted as nominally healthy when sampled, yet unrecorded immune exposures were likely.

This TCR derives from a man aged 40-55 years in good health and CMV-seropositive. The J gene is TRBJ1-2, the V gene TRBV6-5; a possible D gene is TRBD1 (5 bases). The material sequenced was PBMCs. CDR3 coding DNA: TGTGCCAGCAGCCCCGGACAAGGAGGCTACACCTTC. Translated, it gives CASSPGQGGYTF.